The rows below give T cell receptor beta chains drawn from one sample of a study of shared clonotypes between healthy human individuals. Assay used: immunoSEQ multiplex PCR; TCRdb lists only in-frame clones, some missing. The sample includes 550,000 to 750,000 clones, 92% of them seen just once. The sequenced sample consisted of naive CD8+ T cells sorted from blood. The receptors here all came from a man aged 30 to 39 in good health. The CDR3 runs from the conserved cysteine through the conserved F or W. Each record gives: J gene, clone size, D gene, V gene, CDR3 DNA, CDR3 protein. A D gene is named only where the DNA matches it firmly. For some rows the clone size is stated as once, few or many, or as a class when expanded; others skip it.

TRBJ2-7 | . | . | TRBV7-9 | TGTGCCAGCAGCTCCCGACTAGGAAAATCCTACGAGCAGTACTTC | CASSSRLGKSYEQYF
TRBJ2-5 | . | . | TRBV29-1 | TGCAGCGTTCCTAAAAAAGAGACCCAGTACTTC | CSVPKKETQYF
TRBJ2-1 | . | TRBD2 | TRBV19 | TGTGCCTCCTCGGGGACTAGCGGCTACTTCTCCTACAATGAGCAGTTCTTC | CASSGTSGYFSYNEQFF
TRBJ2-7 | . | . | TRBV7-3 | TGTGCCAGCAGCGACTGGGAGACAAGAAATTCCTACGAGCAGTACTTC | CASSDWETRNSYEQYF
TRBJ2-7 | . | TRBD1 | TRBV27 | TGTGCCAGCAGTAGGACAGGGGTTTTCTACGAGCAGTACTTC | CASSRTGVFYEQYF
TRBJ1-1 | . | . | TRBV5-5 | TGTGCCAGCAGCTTCCACAGGGAGTTAATGAACACTGAAGCTTTCTTT | CASSFHRELMNTEAFF
TRBJ2-7 | once | . | TRBV5-4 | TGTGCCAGCAGCCCCGCAGGTCCCTATACTCAATACGAGCAGTACTTC | CASSPAGPYTQYEQYF
TRBJ1-1 | . | TRBD1 | TRBV11-2 | TGTGCCAGCAGCCATGGACAGGTTATGAACACTGAAGCTTTCTTT | CASSHGQVMNTEAFF
TRBJ2-1 | . | . | TRBV28 | TGTGCCAGCAGTCCCCTTAGCGGCTTCTCCTACAATGAGCAGTTCTTC | CASSPLSGFSYNEQFF
TRBJ2-1 | few | . | TRBV27 | TGTGCCAGCAGTTACTCCAATGAGCAGTTCTTC | CASSYSNEQFF
TRBJ2-2 | . | . | TRBV28 | TGTGCCAGCAGTTCAGTTGGGTACACCGGGGAGCTGTTTTTT | CASSSVGYTGELFF
TRBJ2-7 | . | . | TRBV27 | TGTGCCAGCAGTTTATTTTCGGACGGCTCCTACGAGCAGTACTTC | CASSLFSDGSYEQYF
TRBJ2-1 | . | TRBD2 | TRBV13 | TGTGCCAGCAGCTTAGGTCTAGCGGCCTACAATGAGCAGTTCTTC | CASSLGLAAYNEQFF
TRBJ1-1 | . | TRBD1 | TRBV28 | TGTGCCAGCAGCAGACAGGGTGAGTCTTGGAACACTGAAGCTTTCTTT | CASSRQGESWNTEAFF
TRBJ2-7 | . | TRBD2 | TRBV2 | TGTGCCACTGCATGGTCCGGGACTAGCAGCGAGCAGTACTTC | CATAWSGTSSEQYF
TRBJ2-1 | . | . | TRBV9 | TGTGCCAGCAGCGGATGGGGCGGGAACCATCGCTACAATGAGCAGTTCTTC | CASSGWGGNHRYNEQFF
TRBJ2-1 | . | TRBD1 | TRBV7-3 | TGTGCCAGCAGCTTAACGACAGGGAGCTCCTACAATGAGCAGTTCTTC | CASSLTTGSSYNEQFF
TRBJ1-2 | . | TRBD1 | TRBV2 | TGTGCCAGCACCACGACAGGGCCGGCTGACACCTTC | CASTTTGPADTF
TRBJ2-5 | . | . | TRBV19 | TGTGCCAGTAGTATAGGTACAGGCCAAGAGACCCAGTACTTC | CASSIGTGQETQYF
TRBJ2-1 | . | . | TRBV4-1 | TGCGCCAGCAGCGGGCCCAGGTCGGAGCAGTTCTTC | CASSGPRSEQFF
TRBJ2-1 | . | TRBD1 | TRBV18 | TGTGCCAGCTCACCTGACAGGGGGCTCGGCAATGAGCAGTTCTTC | CASSPDRGLGNEQFF
TRBJ1-1 | . | . | TRBV28 | TGTGCCAGCAGTTTAGTGAGGAACACTGAAGCTTTCTTT | CASSLVRNTEAFF
TRBJ2-1 | . | TRBD2 | TRBV2 | TGTGCCAGCAGCGCCAGCGGGAGGGCCTCCAATGAGCAGTTCTTC | CASSASGRASNEQFF
TRBJ2-7 | . | . | TRBV5-4 | TGTGCCAGCAGCTACACGACTAAGGGCTACGAGCAGTACTTC | CASSYTTKGYEQYF
TRBJ2-2 | . | . | TRBV6-4 | TGTGCCACACAAAACGCAGGGGTCGACGCCCCCAACACCGGGGAGCTGTTTTTT | CATQNAGVDAPNTGELFF
TRBJ2-3 | . | . | TRBV13 | TGTGCCAGCAGCACATACACAGATACGCAGTATTTT | CASSTYTDTQYF
TRBJ2-1 | . | TRBD1 | TRBV9 | TGTGCCAGCAGTCCAGGGGGCGCGTCGGGCAATGAGCAGTTCTTC | CASSPGGASGNEQFF
TRBJ2-7 | . | TRBD2 | TRBV11-2 | TGTGCCAGCAGCTTAGTGCGACGGACTAGCGGGATCTCCTACGAGCAGTACTTC | CASSLVRRTSGISYEQYF
TRBJ2-2 | few | TRBD1 | TRBV6-5 | TGTGCCACAGCGACAGGGGGCGACACCGGGGAGCTGTTTTTT | CATATGGDTGELFF
TRBJ1-1 | . | TRBD1 | TRBV14 | TGTGCCAGCAGAGATGACAGGGTCTTGATGGACACTGAAGCTTTCTTT | CASRDDRVLMDTEAFF
TRBJ1-1 | . | . | TRBV6-5 | TGTGCCAGCAGTTACACCAATCTTGCTTTCTTT | CASSYTNLAFF
TRBJ2-1 | . | . | TRBV19 | TGTGCCAGTAGTATAGACGCGGGCCGGGGTAATGAGCAGTTCTTC | CASSIDAGRGNEQFF
TRBJ2-7 | . | . | TRBV19 | TGTGCCAGTAGCGTTCAGGACAGCTCCTACGAGCAGTACTTC | CASSVQDSSYEQYF
TRBJ2-1 | . | TRBD2 | TRBV29-1 | TGCAGCGTTGGGGGTCTAGCGGTCTACAATGAGCAGTTCTTC | CSVGGLAVYNEQFF
TRBJ2-2 | . | . | TRBV2 | TGTGCCAGCAGCCCCCTTTGGGCAGACACCGGGGAGCTGTTTTTT | CASSPLWADTGELFF
TRBJ1-3 | . | TRBD1 | TRBV19 | TGTGCCAGTAGTCGGGACAGGGACAACTCTGGAAACACCATATATTTT | CASSRDRDNSGNTIYF
TRBJ2-1 | . | TRBD1 | TRBV29-1 | TGCAGCGTTGAAAGGGGGCTCGACAATGAGCAGTTCTTC | CSVERGLDNEQFF
TRBJ2-3 | . | . | TRBV7-9 | TGTGCCAGCAGCTCCGCGGAGGGGAAAACAGATACGCAGTATTTT | CASSSAEGKTDTQYF
TRBJ2-5 | . | . | TRBV5-5 | TGTGCCAGCAGCTTGGGGGAGCGAGCTTTCCAAGAGACCCAGTACTTC | CASSLGERAFQETQYF
TRBJ2-5 | . | TRBD2 | TRBV7-9 | TGTGCCAGCAGCTATACGGGGGGTTTAGAGACCCAGTACTTC | CASSYTGGLETQYF
TRBJ2-7 | . | TRBD2 | TRBV4-1 | TGCGCCAGCAGCCAATTACCTAGCGGCTCCTACGAGCAGTACTTC | CASSQLPSGSYEQYF
TRBJ2-3 | . | TRBD2 | TRBV7-6 | TGTGCCAGCAGCGAGATGACTAGCGGGAAGCTGACAGATACGCAGTATTTT | CASSEMTSGKLTDTQYF
TRBJ2-5 | . | . | TRBV7-9 | TGTGCCAGCCCAGATCCTGCGAGGGACACCCAAGAGACCCAGTACTTC | CASPDPARDTQETQYF
TRBJ2-2 | . | . | TRBV18 | TGTGCCAGCTCACCGATCACCGGGGAGCTGTTTTTT | CASSPITGELFF
TRBJ1-3 | few | . | TRBV6-1 | TGTGCCAGCAATCTTCAATCCGACTCTGGAAACACCATATATTTT | CASNLQSDSGNTIYF
TRBJ1-2 | once | TRBD1 | TRBV12-5 | TGTGCTAGTGGTGGGACAGGGGCAACCAACTATGGCTACACCTTC | CASGGTGATNYGYTF
TRBJ2-1 | many | . | TRBV28 | TGTGCCAGCTTACAGGGTGAGCAGTTCTTC | CASLQGEQFF
TRBJ2-1 | . | . | TRBV10-1 | TGCGCCAGCAGTGAGTCAACTAGCATCCGGGGTGGCAATGAGCAGTTCTTC | CASSESTSIRGGNEQFF
TRBJ2-1 | . | TRBD1 | TRBV9 | TGTGCCAGCAGCTCGTCACAGGGGGTCACTGAGCAGTTCTTC | CASSSSQGVTEQFF
TRBJ2-1 | once | . | TRBV7-2 | TGTGCCAGCAGCTCCTCCTGGGGAACATATACCTACAATGAGCAGTTCTTC | CASSSSWGTYTYNEQFF
TRBJ2-7 | . | . | TRBV9 | TGTGCCAGCAGCGCGCAACAGGGAACCTACGAGCAGTACTTC | CASSAQQGTYEQYF
TRBJ1-5 | . | . | TRBV27 | TGTGCCAGCAGTCTTTCCCGGGGGCTCACTAGGCATTTT | CASSLSRGLTRHF
TRBJ2-7 | . | . | TRBV1 | TGCACCAGCAGCCAAGATTCCCCGCTCAGCAGCTCCTACGAGCAGTACTTC | CTSSQDSPLSSSYEQYF
TRBJ1-4 | . | . | TRBV2 | TGTGCCAGCACTAAGACAGGCACAAATGAAAAACTGTTTTTT | CASTKTGTNEKLFF
TRBJ2-1 | . | TRBD1 | TRBV7-8 | TGTGCCAGCAGCGCCTTGTTCCGGACAGGGATGAATGAGCAGTTCTTC | CASSALFRTGMNEQFF